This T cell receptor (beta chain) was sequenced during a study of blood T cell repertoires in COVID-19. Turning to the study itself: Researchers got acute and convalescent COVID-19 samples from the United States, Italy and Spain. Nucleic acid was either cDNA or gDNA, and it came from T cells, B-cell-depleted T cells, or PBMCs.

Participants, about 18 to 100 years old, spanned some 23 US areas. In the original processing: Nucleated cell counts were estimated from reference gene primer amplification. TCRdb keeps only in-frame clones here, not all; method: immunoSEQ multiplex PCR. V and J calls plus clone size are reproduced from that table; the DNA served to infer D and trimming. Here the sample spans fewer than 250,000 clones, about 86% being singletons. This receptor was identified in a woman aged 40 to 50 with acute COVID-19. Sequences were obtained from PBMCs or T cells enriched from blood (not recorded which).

The CDR3 region is CASSLGHAGLARGELFF. CDR3 bases: TGTGCCAGCAGCTTAGGCCATGCAGGACTAGCACGCGGGGAGCTGTTTTTT. The V call is TRBV13, the J call TRBJ2-2; the match to TRBD2 covers 8 bases. V was clipped by 0 bases and J by 7 bases; unmatched bases: 10. Germline V gene sequence: CDR1 PRHDT, CDR2 FYEKMQ (reference sequence). There are 17 residues in the CDR3.